These T cell receptor beta chains were read from a single sample in a study of PD-1 blockade in classical Hodgkin lymphoma. The data were produced by immunoSEQ multiplex PCR, yet TCRdb's version contains in-frame clones alone and is incomplete. Counted here are 60,000 to 75,000 clones, roughly nine tenths occurring once; the ten biggest clones make up approximately 9.8%. The sequenced sample was peripheral blood mononuclear cells (PBMCs), obtained at baseline. Receptor source: a human donor with classical Hodgkin lymphoma. Each CDR3 is given with its conserved first and last residue. Fields, in order: V gene, clone size, J gene, D gene, CDR3 DNA, CDR3 protein. The D gene is left open where the match is weak. Clone size appears in some rows only: once, few, many, or a class for an expanded clone.

V gene: TRBV28
clone size: NA
J gene: TRBJ2-7
D gene: NA
CDR3 DNA: TGTGCCAGCACTAGCGAGGGGAAGCAGTACTTC
CDR3 protein: CASTSEGKQYF

V gene: TRBV27
clone size: NA
J gene: TRBJ2-6
D gene: NA
CDR3 DNA: TGTGCCAGCAGAGGGGGTGGGGCTGGGGCCAACGTCCTGACTTTC
CDR3 protein: CASRGGGAGANVLTF

V gene: TRBV19
clone size: NA
J gene: TRBJ1-4
D gene: NA
CDR3 DNA: TGTGCCAGTAGTATAGACTTCAAACTGTTTTTT
CDR3 protein: CASSIDFKLFF

V gene: TRBV10-3
clone size: NA
J gene: TRBJ1-6
D gene: TRBD1
CDR3 DNA: TGTGCCTCCACCGGGACAGGGGATTCACCCCTCCACTTT
CDR3 protein: CASTGTGDSPLHF

V gene: TRBV5-6
clone size: NA
J gene: TRBJ2-2
D gene: NA
CDR3 DNA: TGTGCCAGCAGCAGGGGCAGGAACACCGGGGAGCTGTTTTTT
CDR3 protein: CASSRGRNTGELFF

V gene: TRBV10-3
clone size: NA
J gene: TRBJ1-5
D gene: NA
CDR3 DNA: TGTGCCATCAGTGAGCAGGGCCAGCCCCAGCATTTT
CDR3 protein: CAISEQGQPQHF

V gene: TRBV9
clone size: NA
J gene: TRBJ2-7
D gene: NA
CDR3 DNA: TGTGCCAGCAGTGGTGGGGATACCTACGAGCAGTACTTC
CDR3 protein: CASSGGDTYEQYF

V gene: TRBV7-2
clone size: NA
J gene: TRBJ1-3
D gene: NA
CDR3 DNA: TGTGCCAGCAGCTTTTGGGGAAACACCATATATTTT
CDR3 protein: CASSFWGNTIYF

V gene: TRBV5-5
clone size: NA
J gene: TRBJ2-1
D gene: TRBD1
CDR3 DNA: TGTGCCAGCAGCTTGGGAGACAGGGGGCCTTCCTACAATGAGCAGTTCTTC
CDR3 protein: CASSLGDRGPSYNEQFF

V gene: TRBV15
clone size: NA
J gene: TRBJ2-5
D gene: TRBD1
CDR3 DNA: TGTGCCACCAGCAGGAGACAGGGATACCAAGAGACCCAGTACTTC
CDR3 protein: CATSRRQGYQETQYF

V gene: TRBV2
clone size: NA
J gene: TRBJ1-6
D gene: NA
CDR3 DNA: TGTGCCAGCAGTGACAGGGGCCGCTCACCCCTCCACTTT
CDR3 protein: CASSDRGRSPLHF

V gene: TRBV4-2
clone size: NA
J gene: TRBJ2-6
D gene: TRBD2
CDR3 DNA: TGTGCCAGCAGCCAAGGGTTAGCGGGAAGCTCTGGGGCCAACGTCCTGACTTTC
CDR3 protein: CASSQGLAGSSGANVLTF

V gene: TRBV5-8
clone size: NA
J gene: TRBJ2-7
D gene: TRBD1
CDR3 DNA: TGTGCCAGCAGCTGGGGGACAGCCTACGAGCAGTACTTC
CDR3 protein: CASSWGTAYEQYF

V gene: TRBV4-1
clone size: NA
J gene: TRBJ2-3
D gene: NA
CDR3 DNA: TGCGCCAGCAGCCAAGACCGACAGAGCACAGATACGCAGTATTTT
CDR3 protein: CASSQDRQSTDTQYF

V gene: TRBV5-5
clone size: NA
J gene: TRBJ1-1
D gene: NA
CDR3 DNA: TGTGCCAGCAGCTTGGGGGTGAACACTGAAGCTTTCTTT
CDR3 protein: CASSLGVNTEAFF

V gene: TRBV7-3
clone size: NA
J gene: TRBJ2-7
D gene: NA
CDR3 DNA: TGTGCCAGCAGCTTACAAGGGCAGGGGAGATACGAGCAGTACTTC
CDR3 protein: CASSLQGQGRYEQYF

V gene: TRBV30
clone size: NA
J gene: TRBJ1-3
D gene: NA
CDR3 DNA: TGTGCCTGGAGTGCCTCCCCGGGGGGGGCGGACACCATATATTTT
CDR3 protein: CAWSASPGGADTIYF

V gene: TRBV2
clone size: NA
J gene: TRBJ2-5
D gene: NA
CDR3 DNA: TGTGCCAGCAGTGGGGATGTGAAAGAGACCCAGTACTTC
CDR3 protein: CASSGDVKETQYF

V gene: TRBV11-3
clone size: NA
J gene: TRBJ2-3
D gene: NA
CDR3 DNA: TGTGCCAGCAATGACGGGACCTTCCGTAGCACAGATACGCAGTATTTT
CDR3 protein: CASNDGTFRSTDTQYF

V gene: TRBV14
clone size: NA
J gene: TRBJ2-7
D gene: NA
CDR3 DNA: TGTGCCAGCAGCCCGGACTTATACGAGCAGTACTTC
CDR3 protein: CASSPDLYEQYF

V gene: TRBV11-2
clone size: NA
J gene: TRBJ1-1
D gene: NA
CDR3 DNA: TGTGCCAGCAGCCAACCGCCCGTCAGGACTGAAGCTTTCTTT
CDR3 protein: CASSQPPVRTEAFF

V gene: TRBV15
clone size: NA
J gene: TRBJ2-7
D gene: TRBD2
CDR3 DNA: TGTGCCACCAGCAGACCGGGAGGATCCCACTACGAGCAGTACTTC
CDR3 protein: CATSRPGGSHYEQYF

V gene: TRBV11-3
clone size: NA
J gene: TRBJ2-3
D gene: NA
CDR3 DNA: TGTGCCAGCAGCCGCGGGTGGGCCCCAGATACGCAGTATTTT
CDR3 protein: CASSRGWAPDTQYF

V gene: TRBV5-4
clone size: NA
J gene: TRBJ1-6
D gene: NA
CDR3 DNA: TGTGCCAGCAGACGGGACATTGGGGTGGGTTCACCCCTCCACTTT
CDR3 protein: CASRRDIGVGSPLHF

V gene: TRBV28
clone size: NA
J gene: TRBJ2-5
D gene: TRBD2
CDR3 DNA: TGTGCCAGAATGATACCGGGACTAGCGGGAGGATTAACACCCCAAGAGACCCAGTACTTC
CDR3 protein: CARMIPGLAGGLTPQETQYF

V gene: TRBV28
clone size: few
J gene: TRBJ1-1
D gene: NA
CDR3 DNA: TGTGCCAGCAGTTCCCCAAAGACAGGCACTGAAGCTTTCTTT
CDR3 protein: CASSSPKTGTEAFF

V gene: TRBV28
clone size: once
J gene: TRBJ2-7
D gene: NA
CDR3 DNA: TGTGCCAGCAATGGGGGTTGGGTCTACGAGCAGTACTTC
CDR3 protein: CASNGGWVYEQYF

V gene: TRBV27
clone size: NA
J gene: TRBJ2-7
D gene: TRBD1
CDR3 DNA: TGTGCCAGCAGTTTGGCAGGGGGCTTCTCCTACGAGCAGTACTTC
CDR3 protein: CASSLAGGFSYEQYF

V gene: TRBV29-1
clone size: NA
J gene: TRBJ2-1
D gene: TRBD2
CDR3 DNA: TGCAGCGTTGCTTACGACCATACTAGCGGGAGGGCCAATGAGCAGTTCTTC
CDR3 protein: CSVAYDHTSGRANEQFF

V gene: TRBV7-2
clone size: NA
J gene: TRBJ2-1
D gene: TRBD1
CDR3 DNA: TGTGCCAGCAGCTTAAGAGGACAGGGGGCAGGCAATGAGCAGTTCTTC
CDR3 protein: CASSLRGQGAGNEQFF

V gene: TRBV5-8
clone size: NA
J gene: TRBJ1-6
D gene: NA
CDR3 DNA: TGTGCCAGCAGCTCAGGACGGGGAAATTCACCCCTCCACTTT
CDR3 protein: CASSSGRGNSPLHF

V gene: TRBV6-5
clone size: NA
J gene: TRBJ2-1
D gene: NA
CDR3 DNA: TGTGCCAGCAGTTACACGGTTGACTCCTACAATGAGCAGTTCTTC
CDR3 protein: CASSYTVDSYNEQFF

V gene: TRBV13
clone size: NA
J gene: TRBJ1-1
D gene: NA
CDR3 DNA: TGTGCCACACTTCGGGGGGGGCAGAACACTGAAGCTTTCTTT
CDR3 protein: CATLRGGQNTEAFF

V gene: TRBV11-2
clone size: NA
J gene: TRBJ2-7
D gene: TRBD1
CDR3 DNA: TGTGCCAGCAGCCGACAGGGGTCCTACGAGCAGTACTTC
CDR3 protein: CASSRQGSYEQYF

V gene: TRBV29-1
clone size: NA
J gene: TRBJ1-2
D gene: TRBD1
CDR3 DNA: TGCAGCGTTGAAGAGGAGGGGGCAAGGGGTGGCTACACCTTC
CDR3 protein: CSVEEEGARGGYTF

V gene: TRBV6-6
clone size: NA
J gene: TRBJ1-6
D gene: NA
CDR3 DNA: TGTGCCAGCAGTTATGTCGGAGGTGAAGATTCACCCCTCCACTTT
CDR3 protein: CASSYVGGEDSPLHF

V gene: TRBV6-6
clone size: NA
J gene: TRBJ2-7
D gene: NA
CDR3 DNA: TGTGCCAGCACTACCCCGTCCCACGAGCAGTACTTC
CDR3 protein: CASTTPSHEQYF

V gene: TRBV5-1
clone size: NA
J gene: TRBJ1-6
D gene: NA
CDR3 DNA: TGCGCCAGCAGCTTGGGACAGGATTCACCCCTCCACTTT
CDR3 protein: CASSLGQDSPLHF

V gene: TRBV2
clone size: NA
J gene: TRBJ2-1
D gene: TRBD2
CDR3 DNA: TGTGCCAGCAGGGAGACGGGACTAGCGGGGGGGTTTTTGAATGAGCAGTTCTTC
CDR3 protein: CASRETGLAGGFLNEQFF

V gene: TRBV4-1
clone size: NA
J gene: TRBJ2-7
D gene: NA
CDR3 DNA: TGCGCCAGCAGCCTAAGTACGGCCCTCATCTACGAGCAGTACTTC
CDR3 protein: CASSLSTALIYEQYF

V gene: TRBV28
clone size: NA
J gene: TRBJ2-7
D gene: NA
CDR3 DNA: TGTGCCAGCAGTACTGACCTGGGCGAGCAGTACTTC
CDR3 protein: CASSTDLGEQYF

V gene: TRBV4-2
clone size: NA
J gene: TRBJ2-1
D gene: TRBD1
CDR3 DNA: TGTGCCAGCAGCCAAGATCCAAGGGACAGGGACTCCTACAATGAGCAGTTCTTC
CDR3 protein: CASSQDPRDRDSYNEQFF

V gene: TRBV4-1
clone size: NA
J gene: TRBJ2-5
D gene: TRBD1
CDR3 DNA: TGCGCCAGCAGCCAAGCTGGACAGGGGGCTGGGCAAGAGACCCAGTACTTC
CDR3 protein: CASSQAGQGAGQETQYF

V gene: TRBV7-6
clone size: few
J gene: TRBJ2-5
D gene: TRBD2
CDR3 DNA: TGTGCCAGCAGCTTAGTGGGAGGGACGGAGACCCAGTACTTC
CDR3 protein: CASSLVGGTETQYF

V gene: TRBV27
clone size: NA
J gene: TRBJ2-5
D gene: NA
CDR3 DNA: TGTGCCAGCATGGGACAAGTCCAAGAGACCCAGTACTTC
CDR3 protein: CASMGQVQETQYF

V gene: TRBV28
clone size: NA
J gene: TRBJ2-7
D gene: NA
CDR3 DNA: TGTGCCAGCAGCTCACAGGGCCGGGAGCAGTACTTC
CDR3 protein: CASSSQGREQYF

V gene: TRBV5-1
clone size: few
J gene: TRBJ2-1
D gene: NA
CDR3 DNA: TGCGCCAGCAGCGGGGGGAGCTCCTACAATGAGCAGTTCTTC
CDR3 protein: CASSGGSSYNEQFF

V gene: TRBV19
clone size: NA
J gene: TRBJ2-7
D gene: NA
CDR3 DNA: TGTGCCACCGGGGCAGGGTTGCCCTACGAGCAGTACTTC
CDR3 protein: CATGAGLPYEQYF

V gene: TRBV5-1
clone size: NA
J gene: TRBJ2-7
D gene: TRBD1
CDR3 DNA: TGCGCCAGCAGCCACGGACAGGGGTGGGACGAGCAGTACTTC
CDR3 protein: CASSHGQGWDEQYF

V gene: TRBV6-1
clone size: NA
J gene: TRBJ1-5
D gene: NA
CDR3 DNA: TGTGCCACGGGTTCAACTCCACAGCATTTT
CDR3 protein: CATGSTPQHF

V gene: TRBV9
clone size: NA
J gene: TRBJ2-2
D gene: NA
CDR3 DNA: TGTGCCAGCAGCGTAGCGGCTAGTTCCGGGGAGCTGTTTTTT
CDR3 protein: CASSVAASSGELFF

V gene: TRBV5-1
clone size: NA
J gene: TRBJ2-2
D gene: TRBD2
CDR3 DNA: TGCGCCAGCAGCTGGGGACTAGCGGGAACCGGGGAGCTGTTTTTT
CDR3 protein: CASSWGLAGTGELFF

V gene: TRBV10-1
clone size: NA
J gene: TRBJ2-2
D gene: NA
CDR3 DNA: TGCGCCAGCAGTGAGTCTTGGCCCTTCACCGGGGAGCTGTTTTTT
CDR3 protein: CASSESWPFTGELFF